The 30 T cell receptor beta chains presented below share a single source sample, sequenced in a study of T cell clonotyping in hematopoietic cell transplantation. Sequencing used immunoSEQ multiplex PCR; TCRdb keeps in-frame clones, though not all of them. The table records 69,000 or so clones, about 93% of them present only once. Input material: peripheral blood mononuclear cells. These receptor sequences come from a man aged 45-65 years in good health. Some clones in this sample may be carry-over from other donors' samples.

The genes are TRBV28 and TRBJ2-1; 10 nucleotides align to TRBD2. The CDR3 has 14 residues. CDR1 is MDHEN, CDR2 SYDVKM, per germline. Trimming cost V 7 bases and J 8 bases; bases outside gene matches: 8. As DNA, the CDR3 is TGTGCCAGCAAAAGCGGGGGGGCCAAAGATGAGCAGTTCTTC. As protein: CASKSGGAKDEQFF.

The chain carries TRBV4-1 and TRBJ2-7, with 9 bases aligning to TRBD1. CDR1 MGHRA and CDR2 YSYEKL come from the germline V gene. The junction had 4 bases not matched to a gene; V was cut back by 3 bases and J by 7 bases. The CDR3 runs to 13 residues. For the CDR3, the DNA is TGCGCCAGCAGCCAGGGACAGGGTTGGGAGCAGTACTTC. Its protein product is CASSQGQGWEQYF.

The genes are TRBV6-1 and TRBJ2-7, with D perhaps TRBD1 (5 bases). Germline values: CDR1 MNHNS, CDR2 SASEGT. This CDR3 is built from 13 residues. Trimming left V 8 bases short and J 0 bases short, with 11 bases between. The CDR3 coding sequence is TGTGCCAGCGGGGCGCTTGACTCCTACGAGCAGTACTTC. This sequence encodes CASGALDSYEQYF.

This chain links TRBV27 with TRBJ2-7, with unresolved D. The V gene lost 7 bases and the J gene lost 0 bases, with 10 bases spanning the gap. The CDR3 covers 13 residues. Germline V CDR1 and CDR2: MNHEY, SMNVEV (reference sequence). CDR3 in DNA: TGTGCCAGCAAACTTGCGAACTCCTACGAGCAGTACTTC. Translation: CASKLANSYEQYF.

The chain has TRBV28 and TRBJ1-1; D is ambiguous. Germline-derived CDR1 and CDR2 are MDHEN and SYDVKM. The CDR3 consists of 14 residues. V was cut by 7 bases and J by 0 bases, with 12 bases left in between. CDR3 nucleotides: TGTGCCAGCACCGGTATGACGATGAACACTGAAGCTTTCTTT. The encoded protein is CASTGMTMNTEAFF.

The CDR3 DNA is TGTGCCAGTAGTATAGAACACAACTTCAATCAGCCCCAGCATTTT. Translation gives CASSIEHNFNQPQHF. The rearrangement joins TRBV19 to TRBJ1-5; no definite D call. V lost 0 bases and J lost 3, with 9 bases in between. Looked up from germline, CDR1 is LNHDA and CDR2 is SQIVND (reference sequence). The CDR3 is made up of 15 amino acids.

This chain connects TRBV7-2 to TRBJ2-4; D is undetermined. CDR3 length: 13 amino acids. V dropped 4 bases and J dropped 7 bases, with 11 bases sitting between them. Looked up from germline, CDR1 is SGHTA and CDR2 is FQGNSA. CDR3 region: CASSSGLGNIQYF. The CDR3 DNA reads TGTGCCAGCAGCTCCGGTCTCGGGAACATTCAGTACTTC.

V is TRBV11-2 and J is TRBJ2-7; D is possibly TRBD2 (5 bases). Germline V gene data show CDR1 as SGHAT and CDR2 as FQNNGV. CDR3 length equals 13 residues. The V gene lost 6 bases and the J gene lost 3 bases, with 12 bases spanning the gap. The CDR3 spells CASSPGSNYEQYF. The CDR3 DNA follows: TGTGCCAGCAGTCCGGGGTCTAACTACGAGCAGTACTTC.

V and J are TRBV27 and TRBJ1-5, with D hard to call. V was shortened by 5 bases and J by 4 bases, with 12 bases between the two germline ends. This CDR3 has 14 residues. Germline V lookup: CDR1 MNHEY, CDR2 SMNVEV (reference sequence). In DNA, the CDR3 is TGTGCCAGCAGTGCGGACGGGATAAATCAGCCCCAGCATTTT. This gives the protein CASSADGINQPQHF.

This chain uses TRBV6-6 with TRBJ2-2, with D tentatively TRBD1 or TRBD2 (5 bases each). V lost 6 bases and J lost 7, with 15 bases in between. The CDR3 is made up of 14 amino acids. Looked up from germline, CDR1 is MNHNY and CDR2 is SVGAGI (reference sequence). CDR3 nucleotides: TGTGCCAGCAGCCGGGACGGAACGCTCGGGGAGCTGTTTTTT. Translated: CASSRDGTLGELFF.

The DNA of the CDR3 is TGTGCCAGCAGTCCCCGGGACAGGGGGAACACTGAAGCTTTCTTT. Translation gives CASSPRDRGNTEAFF. The chain is built from TRBV6-5 and TRBJ1-1; TRBD1 matches at 10 bases. Germline CDR1 is MNHEY and CDR2 is SVGAGI. This CDR3 is built from 15 residues. Trimming at V came to 5 bases and at J to 1 base, leaving 4 bases not matched to a gene.

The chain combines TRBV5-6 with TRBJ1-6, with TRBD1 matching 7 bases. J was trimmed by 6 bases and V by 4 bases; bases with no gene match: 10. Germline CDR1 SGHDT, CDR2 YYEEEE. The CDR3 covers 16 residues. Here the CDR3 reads CASSPTLDRLNSPLHF. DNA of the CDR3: TGTGCCAGCAGCCCGACCCTGGACAGGCTTAATTCACCCCTCCACTTT.

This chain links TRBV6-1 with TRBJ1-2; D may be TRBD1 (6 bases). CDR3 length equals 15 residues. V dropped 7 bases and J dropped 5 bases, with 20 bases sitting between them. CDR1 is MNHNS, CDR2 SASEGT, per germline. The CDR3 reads CASKGEPAGAYGYTF. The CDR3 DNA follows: TGTGCCAGCAAGGGGGAACCGGCAGGGGCATATGGCTACACCTTC.

The CDR3 bases are TGTGCCAGCAGCCTCGCTGGAACAACGGAGGAGCAGTACTTC. Protein sequence: CASSLAGTTEEQYF. This sequence joins TRBV7-2 and TRBJ2-7, with no clear D. V dropped 5 bases and J dropped 7 bases, with 18 bases sitting between them. The germline gives CDR1 SGHTA, CDR2 FQGNSA. The CDR3 loop spans 14 amino acids.

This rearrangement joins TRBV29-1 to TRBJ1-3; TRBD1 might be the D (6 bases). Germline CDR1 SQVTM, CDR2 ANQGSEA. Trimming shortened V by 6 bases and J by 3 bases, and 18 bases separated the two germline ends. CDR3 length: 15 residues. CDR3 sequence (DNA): TGCAGCGTGCGCGGGGGGGGCGTTTATGGAAACACCATATATTTT. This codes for CSVRGGGVYGNTIYF.

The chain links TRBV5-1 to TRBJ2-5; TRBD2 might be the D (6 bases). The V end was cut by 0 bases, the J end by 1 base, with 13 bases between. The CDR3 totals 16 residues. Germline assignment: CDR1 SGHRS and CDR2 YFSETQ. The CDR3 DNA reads TGCGCCAGCAGCTTGGCAGGTATGGGACTCCAAGAGACCCAGTACTTC. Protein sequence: CASSLAGMGLQETQYF.

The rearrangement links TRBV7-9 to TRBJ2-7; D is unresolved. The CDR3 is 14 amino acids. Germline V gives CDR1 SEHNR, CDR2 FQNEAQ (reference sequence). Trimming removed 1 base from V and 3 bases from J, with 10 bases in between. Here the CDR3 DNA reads TGTGCCAGCAGCTTAGGGGCCACTATCTACGAGCAGTACTTC. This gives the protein CASSLGATIYEQYF.

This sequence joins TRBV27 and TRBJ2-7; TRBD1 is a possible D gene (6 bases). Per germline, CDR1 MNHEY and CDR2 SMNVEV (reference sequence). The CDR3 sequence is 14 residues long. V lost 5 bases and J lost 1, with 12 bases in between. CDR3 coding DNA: TGTGCCAGCAGTCTCCTACAGGGATCCTACGAGCAGTACTTC. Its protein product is CASSLLQGSYEQYF.

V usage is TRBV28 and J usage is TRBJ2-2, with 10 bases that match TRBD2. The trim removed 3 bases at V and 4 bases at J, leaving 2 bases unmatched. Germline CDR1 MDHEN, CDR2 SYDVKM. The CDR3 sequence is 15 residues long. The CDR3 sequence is CASSFSGGSTGELFF. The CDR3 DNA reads TGTGCCAGCAGTTTTAGCGGGGGGTCCACCGGGGAGCTGTTTTTT.

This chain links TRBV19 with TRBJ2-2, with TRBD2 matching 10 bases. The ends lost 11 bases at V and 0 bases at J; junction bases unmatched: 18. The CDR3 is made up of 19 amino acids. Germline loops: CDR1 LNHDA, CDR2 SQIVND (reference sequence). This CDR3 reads CAPKGKSSGSIANTGELFF. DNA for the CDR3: TGTGCCCCTAAGGGAAAGTCTAGCGGGAGTATAGCGAACACCGGGGAGCTGTTTTTT.

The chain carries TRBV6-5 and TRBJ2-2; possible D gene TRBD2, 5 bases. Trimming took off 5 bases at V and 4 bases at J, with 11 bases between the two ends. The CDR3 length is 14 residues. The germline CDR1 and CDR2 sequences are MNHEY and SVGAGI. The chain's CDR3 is CASSRRTSTGELFF. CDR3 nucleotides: TGTGCCAGCAGTCGACGTACTAGCACCGGGGAGCTGTTTTTT.

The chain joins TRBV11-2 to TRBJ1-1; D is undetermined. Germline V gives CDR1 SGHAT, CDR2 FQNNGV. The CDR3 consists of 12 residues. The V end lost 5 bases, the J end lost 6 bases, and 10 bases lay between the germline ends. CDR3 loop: CASSPYGSEAFF. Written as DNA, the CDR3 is TGTGCCAGCAGCCCCTACGGGTCTGAAGCTTTCTTT.

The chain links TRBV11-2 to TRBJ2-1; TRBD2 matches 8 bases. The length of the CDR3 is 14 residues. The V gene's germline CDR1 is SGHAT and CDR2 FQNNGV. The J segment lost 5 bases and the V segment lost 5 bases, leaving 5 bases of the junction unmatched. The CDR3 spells CASSPSSGNNEQFF. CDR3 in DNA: TGTGCCAGCAGCCCGAGTAGCGGGAACAATGAGCAGTTCTTC.

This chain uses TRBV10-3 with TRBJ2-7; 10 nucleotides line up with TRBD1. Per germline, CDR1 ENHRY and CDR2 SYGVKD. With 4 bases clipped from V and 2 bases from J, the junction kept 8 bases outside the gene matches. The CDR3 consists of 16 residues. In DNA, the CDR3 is TGTGCCATCAGTGCACCCGGGACAGGGGATACCTACGAGCAGTACTTC. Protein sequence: CAISAPGTGDTYEQYF.

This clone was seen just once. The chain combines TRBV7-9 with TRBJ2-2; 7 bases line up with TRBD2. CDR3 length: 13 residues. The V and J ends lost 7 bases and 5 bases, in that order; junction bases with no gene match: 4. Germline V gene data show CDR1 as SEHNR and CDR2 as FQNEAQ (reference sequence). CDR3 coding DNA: TGTGCCAGCACCACGGGAGGAACCGGGGAGCTGTTTTTT. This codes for CASTTGGTGELFF.

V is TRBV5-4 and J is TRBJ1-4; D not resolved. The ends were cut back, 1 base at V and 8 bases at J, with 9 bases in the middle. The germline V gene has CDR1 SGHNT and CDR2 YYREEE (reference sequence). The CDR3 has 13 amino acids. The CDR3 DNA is TGTGCCAGCAGCTTGTTTGGGGAGGAAAAACTGTTTTTT. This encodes CASSLFGEEKLFF.

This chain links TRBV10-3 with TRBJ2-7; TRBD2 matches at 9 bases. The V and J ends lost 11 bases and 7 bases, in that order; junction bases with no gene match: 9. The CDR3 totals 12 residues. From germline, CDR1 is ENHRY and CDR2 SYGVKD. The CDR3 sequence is CASVGLANEQYF. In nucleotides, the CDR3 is TGTGCCTCGGTGGGACTAGCTAATGAGCAGTACTTC.

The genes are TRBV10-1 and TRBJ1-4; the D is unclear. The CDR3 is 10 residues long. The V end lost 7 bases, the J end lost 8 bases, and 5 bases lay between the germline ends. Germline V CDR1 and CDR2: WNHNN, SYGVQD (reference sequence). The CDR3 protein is CASTQEKLFF. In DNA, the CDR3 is TGCGCCAGCACCCAGGAAAAACTGTTTTTT.

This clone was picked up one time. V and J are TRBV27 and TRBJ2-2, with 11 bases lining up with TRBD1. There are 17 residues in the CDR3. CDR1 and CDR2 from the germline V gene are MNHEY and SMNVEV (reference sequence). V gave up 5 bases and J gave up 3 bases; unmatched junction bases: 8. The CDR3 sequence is CASSTLGQGAYTGELFF. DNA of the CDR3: TGTGCCAGCAGTACCTTAGGACAGGGGGCTTACACCGGGGAGCTGTTTTTT.

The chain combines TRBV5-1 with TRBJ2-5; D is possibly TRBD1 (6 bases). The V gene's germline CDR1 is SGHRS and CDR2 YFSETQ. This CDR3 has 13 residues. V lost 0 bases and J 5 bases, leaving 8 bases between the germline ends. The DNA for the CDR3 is TGCGCCAGCAGCTTGGGGGGGCTGGAGACCCAGTACTTC. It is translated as CASSLGGLETQYF.